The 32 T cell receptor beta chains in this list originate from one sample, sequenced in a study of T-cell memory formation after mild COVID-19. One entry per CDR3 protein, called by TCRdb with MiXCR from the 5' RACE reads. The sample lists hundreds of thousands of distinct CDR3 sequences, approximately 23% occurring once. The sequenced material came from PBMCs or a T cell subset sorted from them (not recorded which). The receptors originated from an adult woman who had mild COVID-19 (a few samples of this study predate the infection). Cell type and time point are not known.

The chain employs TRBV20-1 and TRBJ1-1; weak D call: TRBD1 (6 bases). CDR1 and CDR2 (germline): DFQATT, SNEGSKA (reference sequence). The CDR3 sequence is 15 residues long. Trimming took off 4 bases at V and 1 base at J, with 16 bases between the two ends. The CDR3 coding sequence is TGCAGTGCTACTGAAGGGGGGGCCGAGAACACTGAAGCTTTCTTT. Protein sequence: CSATEGGAENTEAFF.

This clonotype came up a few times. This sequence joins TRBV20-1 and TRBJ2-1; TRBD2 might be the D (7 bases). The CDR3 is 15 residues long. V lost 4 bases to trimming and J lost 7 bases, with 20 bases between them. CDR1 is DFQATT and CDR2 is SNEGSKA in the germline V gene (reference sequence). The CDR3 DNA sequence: TGCAGTGCTACCGGGACGGGGGGCCGCAGGAATGAGCAGTTCTTC. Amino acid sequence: CSATGTGGRRNEQFF.

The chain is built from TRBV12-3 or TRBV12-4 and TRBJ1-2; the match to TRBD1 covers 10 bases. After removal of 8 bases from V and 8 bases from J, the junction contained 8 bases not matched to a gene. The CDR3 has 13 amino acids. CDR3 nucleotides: TGTGCCAGCTCTTCGGGACAGGGGAGGGGCTACACCTTC. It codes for CASSSGQGRGYTF.

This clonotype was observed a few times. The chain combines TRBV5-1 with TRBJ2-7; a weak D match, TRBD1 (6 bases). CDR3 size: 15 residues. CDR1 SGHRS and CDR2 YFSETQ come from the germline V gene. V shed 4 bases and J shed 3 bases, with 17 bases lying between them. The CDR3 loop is CASSPQQGTGYEQYF. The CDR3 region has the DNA TGCGCCAGCAGCCCCCAACAGGGAACGGGCTACGAGCAGTACTTC.

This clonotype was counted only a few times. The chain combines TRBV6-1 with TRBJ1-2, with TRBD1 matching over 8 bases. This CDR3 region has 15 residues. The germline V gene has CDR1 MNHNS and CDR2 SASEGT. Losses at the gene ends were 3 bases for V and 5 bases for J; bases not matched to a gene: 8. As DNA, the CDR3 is TGTGCCAGCAGTGATTCCGGGACAGGCTTATATGGCTACACCTTC. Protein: CASSDSGTGLYGYTF.

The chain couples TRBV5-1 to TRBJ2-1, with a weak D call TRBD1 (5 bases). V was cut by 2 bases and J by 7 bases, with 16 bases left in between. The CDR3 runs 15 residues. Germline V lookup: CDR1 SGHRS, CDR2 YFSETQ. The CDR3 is CASSLNGRQFNEQFF. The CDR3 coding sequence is TGCGCCAGCAGCTTAAACGGACGACAGTTTAATGAGCAGTTCTTC.

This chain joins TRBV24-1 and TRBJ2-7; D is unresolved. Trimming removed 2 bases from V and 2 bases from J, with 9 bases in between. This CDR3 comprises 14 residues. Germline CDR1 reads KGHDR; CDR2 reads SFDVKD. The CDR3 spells CATSDSRATYEQYF. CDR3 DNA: TGTGCCACCAGTGATTCCCGAGCTACCTACGAGCAGTACTTC.

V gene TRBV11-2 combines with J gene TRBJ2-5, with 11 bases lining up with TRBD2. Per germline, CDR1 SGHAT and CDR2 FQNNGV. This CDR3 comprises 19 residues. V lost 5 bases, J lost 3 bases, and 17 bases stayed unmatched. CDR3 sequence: CASSPSGTSGWKDKETQYF. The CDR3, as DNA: TGTGCCAGCAGCCCCAGCGGGACTAGCGGCTGGAAGGATAAAGAGACCCAGTACTTC.

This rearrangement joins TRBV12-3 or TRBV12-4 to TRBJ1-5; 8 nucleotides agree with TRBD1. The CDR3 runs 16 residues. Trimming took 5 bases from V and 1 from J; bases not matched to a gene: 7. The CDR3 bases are TGTGCCAGCAGTACTACAGGGGGAGGGAGCAATCAGCCCCAGCATTTT. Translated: CASSTTGGGSNQPQHF.

CDR3 DNA: TGTGCCAGCAGCCAAGGCTTTGGGTGGGACACTGAAGCTTTCTTT. Translation: CASSQGFGWDTEAFF. The chain recombines TRBV3-1 with TRBJ1-1; D is unresolved. The CDR3 has 15 residues. CDR1 LGHDT and CDR2 YNNKEL come from the germline V gene (reference sequence). The germline V and J ends were trimmed by 1 base and 3 bases, with 12 bases remaining between them.

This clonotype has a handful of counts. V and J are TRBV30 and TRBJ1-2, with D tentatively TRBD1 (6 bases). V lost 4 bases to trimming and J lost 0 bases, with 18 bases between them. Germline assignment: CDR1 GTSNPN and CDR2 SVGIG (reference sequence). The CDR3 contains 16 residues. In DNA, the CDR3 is TGTGCCTGGACGCGGGGGCCGCTCGAGGCTAACTATGGCTACACCTTC. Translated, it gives CAWTRGPLEANYGYTF.

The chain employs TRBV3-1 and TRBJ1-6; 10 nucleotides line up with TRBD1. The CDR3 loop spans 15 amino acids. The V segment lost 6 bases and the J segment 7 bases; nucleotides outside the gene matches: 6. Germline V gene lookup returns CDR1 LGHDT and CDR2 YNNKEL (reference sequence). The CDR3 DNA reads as TGTGCCAGCAGGGGGACGGGACAGGGGAATTCACCCCTCCACTTT. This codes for CASRGTGQGNSPLHF.

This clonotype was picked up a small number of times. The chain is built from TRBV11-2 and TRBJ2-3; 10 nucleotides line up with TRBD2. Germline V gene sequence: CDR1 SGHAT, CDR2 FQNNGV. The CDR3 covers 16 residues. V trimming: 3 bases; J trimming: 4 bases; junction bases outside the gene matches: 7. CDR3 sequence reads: CASSFQAGGLSDTQYF. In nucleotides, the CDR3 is TGTGCCAGCAGCTTCCAAGCGGGGGGGCTTTCAGATACGCAGTATTTT.

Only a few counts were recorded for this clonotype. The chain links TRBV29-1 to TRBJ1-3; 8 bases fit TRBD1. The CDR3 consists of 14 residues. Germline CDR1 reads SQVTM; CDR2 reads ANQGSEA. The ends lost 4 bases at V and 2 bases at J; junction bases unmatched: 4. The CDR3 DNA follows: TGCAGCGTTGTCAGGGGGCAGACTGGAAACACCATATATTTT. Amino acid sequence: CSVVRGQTGNTIYF.

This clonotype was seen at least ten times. Here the CDR3 DNA reads TGTGCCAGCAGCTTGGGACAGGGAGACATTCAGTACTTC. It encodes CASSLGQGDIQYF. The rearrangement uses TRBV7-8 and TRBJ2-4, with 9 bases identical to TRBD1. Germline lookup yields CDR1 SGHVS and CDR2 FQNEAQ. The CDR3 sequence is 13 residues long. Trimming cost V 3 bases and J 8 bases; bases outside gene matches: 2.

DNA of the CDR3: TGTGCCAGCAGTTTAGAACGTGGTCGGCTAGGAGCTTTCTTT. Its protein product is CASSLERGRLGAFF. V is TRBV28 and J is TRBJ1-1; D is ambiguous. Germline V CDR1 and CDR2: MDHEN, SYDVKM. The CDR3 runs 14 residues. The germline V and J ends were trimmed by 2 bases and 10 bases, with 17 bases remaining between them.

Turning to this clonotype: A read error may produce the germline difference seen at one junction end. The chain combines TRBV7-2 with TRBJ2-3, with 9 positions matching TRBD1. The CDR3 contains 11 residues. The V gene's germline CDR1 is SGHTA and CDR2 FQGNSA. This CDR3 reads CASSNRDRVSF. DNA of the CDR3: TGTGCCAGCAGCAACCGGGACAGGGTCTCTTTT.

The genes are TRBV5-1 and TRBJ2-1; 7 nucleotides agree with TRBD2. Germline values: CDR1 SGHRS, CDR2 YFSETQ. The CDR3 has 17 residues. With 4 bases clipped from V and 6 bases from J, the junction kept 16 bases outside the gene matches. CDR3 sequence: CASSPDPGLLRPNEQFF. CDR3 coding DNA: TGCGCCAGCAGCCCGGACCCGGGACTACTCCGCCCCAATGAGCAGTTCTTC.

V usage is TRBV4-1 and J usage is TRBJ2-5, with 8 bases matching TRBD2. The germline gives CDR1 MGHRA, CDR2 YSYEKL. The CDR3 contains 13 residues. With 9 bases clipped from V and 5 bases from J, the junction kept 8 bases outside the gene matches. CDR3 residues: CASSDPGGETQYF. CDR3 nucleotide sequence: TGCGCCAGTTCTGACCCGGGGGGGGAGACCCAGTACTTC.

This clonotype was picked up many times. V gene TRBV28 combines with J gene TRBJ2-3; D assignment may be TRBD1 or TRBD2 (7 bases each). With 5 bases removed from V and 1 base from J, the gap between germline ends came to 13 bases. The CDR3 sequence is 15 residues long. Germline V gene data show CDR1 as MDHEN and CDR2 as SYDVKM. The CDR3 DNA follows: TGTGCCAGCAGTCCAGGGGGAGGGGGCACAGATACGCAGTATTTT. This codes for CASSPGGGGTDTQYF.

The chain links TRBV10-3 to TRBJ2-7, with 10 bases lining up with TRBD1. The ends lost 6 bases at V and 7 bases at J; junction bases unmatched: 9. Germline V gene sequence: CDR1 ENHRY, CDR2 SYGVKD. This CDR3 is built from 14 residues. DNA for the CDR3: TGTGCCATCAGCCCCCCGGGACAGGGGAATGAGCAGTACTTC. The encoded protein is CAISPPGQGNEQYF.

CDR3 DNA: TGTGCCAGCAGCCCACCCCCGGGGAATGGAAACACCATATATTTT. This gives the protein CASSPPPGNGNTIYF. This chain links TRBV7-6 with TRBJ1-3; the D is unclear. The CDR3 has 15 amino acids. Germline assignment: CDR1 SGHVS and CDR2 FNYEAQ. The V gene lost 5 bases and the J gene lost 3 bases, with 14 bases spanning the gap.

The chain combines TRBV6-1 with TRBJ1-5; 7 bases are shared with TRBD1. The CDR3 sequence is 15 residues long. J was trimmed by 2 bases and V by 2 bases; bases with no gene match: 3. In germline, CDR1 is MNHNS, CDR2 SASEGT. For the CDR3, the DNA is TGTGCCAGCAGTGAATACAGGGGTGGCAATCAGCCCCAGCATTTT. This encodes CASSEYRGGNQPQHF.

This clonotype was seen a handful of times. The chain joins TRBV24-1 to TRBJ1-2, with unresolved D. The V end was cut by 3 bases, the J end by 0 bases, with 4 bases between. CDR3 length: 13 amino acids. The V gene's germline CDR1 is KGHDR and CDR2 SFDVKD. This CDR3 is CATSDHPNYGYTF. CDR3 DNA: TGTGCCACCAGTGATCACCCTAACTATGGCTACACCTTC.

CDR3 nucleotides: TGTGCCAGCGCCACTTCGGGACTAGCGAACTACGAGCAGTACTTC. Protein product: CASATSGLANYEQYF. The V and J genes are TRBV2 and TRBJ2-7, with 10 bases identical to TRBD2. The CDR3 runs to 15 residues. CDR1 is SNHLY and CDR2 is FYNNEI in the germline V gene. Trimming cost V 8 bases and J 3 bases; bases outside gene matches: 10.

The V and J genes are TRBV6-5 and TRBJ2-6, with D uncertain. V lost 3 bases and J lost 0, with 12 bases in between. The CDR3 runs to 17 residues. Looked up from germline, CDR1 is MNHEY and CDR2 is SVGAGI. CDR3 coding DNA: TGTGCCAGCAGTTATTTGGGGTCTAGCTCTGGGGCCAACGTCCTGACTTTC. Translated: CASSYLGSSSGANVLTF.

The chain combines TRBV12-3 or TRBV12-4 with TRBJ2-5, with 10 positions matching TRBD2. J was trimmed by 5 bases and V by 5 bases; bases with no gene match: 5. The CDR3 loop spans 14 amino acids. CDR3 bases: TGTGCCAGCAGTGTCAATAGCGGGGGGGAGACCCAGTACTTC. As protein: CASSVNSGGETQYF.

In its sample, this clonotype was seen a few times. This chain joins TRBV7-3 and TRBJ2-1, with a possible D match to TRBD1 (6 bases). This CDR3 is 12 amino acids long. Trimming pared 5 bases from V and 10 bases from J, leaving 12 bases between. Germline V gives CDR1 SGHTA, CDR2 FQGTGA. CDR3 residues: CASSLETGEQFF. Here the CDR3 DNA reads TGTGCCAGCAGCCTGGAGACAGGCGAGCAGTTCTTC.

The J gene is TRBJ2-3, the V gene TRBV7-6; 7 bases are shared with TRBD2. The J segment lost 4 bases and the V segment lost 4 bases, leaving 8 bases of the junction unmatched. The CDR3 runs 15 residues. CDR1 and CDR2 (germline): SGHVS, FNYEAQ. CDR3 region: CASSYGGGPSDTQYF. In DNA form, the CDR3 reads TGTGCCAGCAGCTACGGGGGAGGGCCATCAGATACGCAGTATTTT.

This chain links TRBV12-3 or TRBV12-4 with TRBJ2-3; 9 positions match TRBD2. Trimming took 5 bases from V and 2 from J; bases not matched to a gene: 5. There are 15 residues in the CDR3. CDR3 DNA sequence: TGTGCCAGCAGTCCTAGGACTAGCGTCACAGATACGCAGTATTTT. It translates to CASSPRTSVTDTQYF.

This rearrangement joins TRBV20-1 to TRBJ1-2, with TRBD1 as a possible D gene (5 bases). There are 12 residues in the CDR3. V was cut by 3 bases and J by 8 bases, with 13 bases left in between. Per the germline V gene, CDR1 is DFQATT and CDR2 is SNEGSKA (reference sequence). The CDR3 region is CSARKIGGGYTF. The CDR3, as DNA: TGCAGTGCTAGGAAAATTGGGGGAGGCTACACCTTC.

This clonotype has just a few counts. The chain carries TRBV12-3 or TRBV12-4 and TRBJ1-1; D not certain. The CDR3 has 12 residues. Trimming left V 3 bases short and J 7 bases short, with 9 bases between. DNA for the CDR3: TGTGCCAGCAGTTTGAGGCAAGTTGAAGCTTTCTTT. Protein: CASSLRQVEAFF.